This TCR beta chain was profiled in a study of cytomegalovirus exposure and HLA in healthy donors. Germline loops: CDR1 SGHNT, CDR2 YYREEE (reference sequence). Trimming cost V 3 bases and J 1 base, with 15 bases left between them. The CDR3 totals 16 residues. This PCR relied on a set of 60 Vbeta primers and 13 Jbeta primers. Sequencing was performed with immunoSEQ multiplex PCR; in TCRdb, only in-frame clones are kept and a portion is missing. Among about 190,000 clones listed, roughly 76% were seen once. The J gene is TRBJ2-3, the V gene TRBV5-4; D not certain. The TCR sequence derives from a man aged 35 to 55 in good health and CMV-seropositive. The sequenced sample consisted of PBMCs. The CDR3 spells CASSSQSMGGTDTQYF. The CDR3 DNA sequence: TGTGCCAGCAGCTCTCAATCAATGGGCGGCACAGATACGCAGTATTTT.